This note documents a single T cell receptor beta chain sequence. The sample comes from a study of blood T cells in healthy people across ages. Through a sample-barcoded 5' primer and a J-beta primer mix, a second PCR was run for roughly 7 to 12 cycles. TCRdb re-called the 5' RACE reads through MiXCR, storing one row per CDR3 protein. The sample yields about 1.6 million distinct CDR3 sequences, roughly 30% seen once. This CDR3 has 15 amino acids. Trimming shortened V by 5 bases and J by 6 bases, and 20 bases separated the two germline ends. Germline values: CDR1 SEHNR, CDR2 FQNEAQ (reference sequence).

What was sequenced was blood. The sequence was collected from a woman in her 30s in good health. The rearrangement joins TRBV7-9 to TRBJ2-7; perhaps TRBD2 as D (5 bases). CDR3 bases: TGTGCCAGCAGCCAAACGAAGGGAAGAGGGTTCGAGCAGTACTTC. Protein sequence: CASSQTKGRGFEQYF.